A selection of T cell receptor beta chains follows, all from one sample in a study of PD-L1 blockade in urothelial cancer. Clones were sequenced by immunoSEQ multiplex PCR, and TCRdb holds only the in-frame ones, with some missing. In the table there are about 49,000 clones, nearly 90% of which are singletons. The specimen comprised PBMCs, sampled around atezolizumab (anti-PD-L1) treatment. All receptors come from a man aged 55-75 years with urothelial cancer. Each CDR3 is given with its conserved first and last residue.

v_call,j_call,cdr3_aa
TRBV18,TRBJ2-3,CASSPGLAVADTQYF
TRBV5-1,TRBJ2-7,CASSFISGYEQYF
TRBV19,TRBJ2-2,CASSLHTNTGELFF
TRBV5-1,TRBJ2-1,CASSLIGQGSHEQFF
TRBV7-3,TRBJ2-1,CASSSKPPTGILSYNEQFF
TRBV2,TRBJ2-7,CASSYLQSSYEQYF
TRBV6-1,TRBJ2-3,CASSEASQGHTQYF
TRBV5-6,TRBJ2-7,CASSLVSVRSTYEQYF
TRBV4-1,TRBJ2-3,CASRKNSGGPDTQYF
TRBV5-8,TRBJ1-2,CASSYWTGGVNYGYTF
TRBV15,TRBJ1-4,CATSQDSWEKLFF
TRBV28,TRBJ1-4,CASSLQSATNEKLFF
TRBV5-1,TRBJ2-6,CASSFQGSGANVLTF
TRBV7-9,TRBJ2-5,CASSSSRTGAWETQYF
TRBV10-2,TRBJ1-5,CASSESGGRYQPQHF
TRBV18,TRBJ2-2,CASSADSSGELFF
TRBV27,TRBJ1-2,CASSSLGGARGGYGYTF
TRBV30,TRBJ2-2,CAWSVRVANTGELFF
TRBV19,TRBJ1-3,CASSQQTESGNTIYF
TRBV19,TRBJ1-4,CAVGGRVAEKLFF
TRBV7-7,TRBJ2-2,CASSPSPRGGTGELFF
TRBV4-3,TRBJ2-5,CASSQGGQGVETQYF
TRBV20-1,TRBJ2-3,CSASITDTQYF
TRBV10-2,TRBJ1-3,CASSPSGAGNTIYF
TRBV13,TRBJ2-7,CASSLGGLGSYEQYF
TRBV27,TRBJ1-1,CASRQSAFVTEAFF
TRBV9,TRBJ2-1,CASSVGGRGRNEQFF
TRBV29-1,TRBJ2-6,CSVEEDLDTGGIRANVLTF
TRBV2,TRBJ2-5,CASLIGTGSLSAQYF
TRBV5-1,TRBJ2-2,CASGTGDTGELFF
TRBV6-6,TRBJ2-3,CASSYTGDRTDTQYF
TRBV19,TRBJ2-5,CASSIGGETQYF
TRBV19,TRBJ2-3,CASSPVDKPQRTQYF
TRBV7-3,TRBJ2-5,CASSLGQGIGETQYF
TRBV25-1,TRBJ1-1,CASSYSEYTEAFF
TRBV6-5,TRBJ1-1,CASRRGPNTEAFF
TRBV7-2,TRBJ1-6,CASSQGAASYNSPLHF
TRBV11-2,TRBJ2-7,CASSWSLRGYLNEQYF
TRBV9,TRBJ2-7,CASSVDGRREQYF
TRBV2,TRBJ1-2,CASTQGANNYGYTF
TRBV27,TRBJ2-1,CASSSGTGYNEQFF
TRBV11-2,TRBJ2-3,CASSLGTGNTDTQYF
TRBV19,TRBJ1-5,CASSIVRGAPSNQPQHF